The 22 T cell receptor beta chains below come from one sample, sequenced in a study of blood T cell repertoires in COVID-19. This table comes from immunoSEQ multiplex PCR, and its TCRdb copy is limited to in-frame clones, with some not included. The sample lists 250,000 to 350,000 clones, approximately 90% occurring once. Sequencing input: PBMCs or T cells enriched from blood (not recorded which). These receptors were obtained from a woman aged 25 to 39 who had recovered from COVID-19.

The chain combines TRBV28 with TRBJ2-1; 8 bases align to TRBD2. The germline V gene encodes CDR1 MDHEN and CDR2 SYDVKM. The CDR3 loop spans 16 amino acids. J was trimmed by 8 bases and V by 5 bases; bases with no gene match: 14. Written as DNA, the CDR3 is TGTGCCAGCAGTCCCCCCGGGGGGGCTGGACTCGATGAGCAGTTCTTC. Residues: CASSPPGGAGLDEQFF.

This chain links TRBV7-2 with TRBJ2-5, with D perhaps matching TRBD1 (6 bases). Germline CDR1 reads SGHTA; CDR2 reads FQGNSA. Deletions cut 4 bases from V and 9 bases from J, with 15 bases between. The CDR3 spans 13 residues. The CDR3: CASSSLTGKPQYF. The CDR3 DNA follows: TGTGCCAGCAGCTCCCTCACAGGGAAGCCCCAGTACTTC.

The chain is built from TRBV29-1 and TRBJ1-4; no reliable D call. This CDR3 comprises 13 residues. The germline V gene encodes CDR1 SQVTM and CDR2 ANQGSEA. V dropped 6 bases and J dropped 8 bases, with 16 bases sitting between them. The DNA of the CDR3 is TGCAGCGTAGAGGGCAGTGGGAGGGAAAAACTGTTTTTT. Its protein is CSVEGSGREKLFF.

This clone showed up just a few times. The chain combines TRBV9 with TRBJ2-1; TRBD2 might be the D (5 bases). With 4 bases removed from V and 2 bases from J, the gap between germline ends came to 10 bases. The germline CDR1 and CDR2 sequences are SGDLS and YYNGEE. There are 14 residues in the CDR3. CDR3 sequence reads: CASSPRTAYNEQFF. The CDR3 DNA reads TGTGCCAGCAGCCCTCGGACTGCCTACAATGAGCAGTTCTTC.

This clone was detected a few times. The J gene is TRBJ1-5, the V gene TRBV28; TRBD1 aligns across 7 bases. The CDR3 has 22 amino acids. Germline V gives CDR1 MDHEN, CDR2 SYDVKM. V gave up 6 bases and J gave up 0 bases; unmatched junction bases: 26. CDR3 in amino acids: CASRALRINRTGRMGSNQPQHF. For the CDR3, the DNA is TGTGCCAGCAGAGCTCTACGGATCAATCGGACAGGAAGAATGGGTAGCAATCAGCCCCAGCATTTT.

The V and J genes are TRBV5-1 and TRBJ2-1; 9 bases agree with TRBD1. Germline assignment: CDR1 SGHRS and CDR2 YFSETQ. The CDR3 is 16 amino acids. V trimming: 2 bases; J trimming: 9 bases; junction bases outside the gene matches: 12. The CDR3 bases are TGCGCCAGCAGCTTACTAATAACAGGGACAGGGATTGAGCAGTTCTTC. Residues: CASSLLITGTGIEQFF.

The rearrangement joins TRBV7-2 to TRBJ1-1; 8 bases fit TRBD1. Germline CDR1 SGHTA, CDR2 FQGNSA. CDR3 length equals 19 residues. V was pared by 4 bases and J by 0 bases, with 16 bases of the junction left unmatched. As DNA, the CDR3 is TGTGCCAGCAGCTCCTCCCTGGAGGCAGGGGGCGCCATGAACACTGAAGCTTTCTTT. Its protein product is CASSSSLEAGGAMNTEAFF.

V gene TRBV28 combines with J gene TRBJ2-3; TRBD2 agrees at 8 bases. There are 16 residues in the CDR3. Germline CDR1 is MDHEN and CDR2 is SYDVKM. The V segment lost 1 base and the J segment 2 bases; nucleotides outside the gene matches: 5. The CDR3: CASSLFSGTNTDTQYF. The CDR3 DNA sequence: TGTGCCAGCAGTTTATTTAGCGGGACCAACACAGATACGCAGTATTTT.

The chain has TRBV28 and TRBJ1-1, with D perhaps matching TRBD1 (6 bases). Germline V gene lookup returns CDR1 MDHEN and CDR2 SYDVKM. This CDR3 contains 11 residues. V was clipped by 5 bases and J by 11 bases, with 12 bases between them. The CDR3 DNA follows: TGTGCCAGCAGTCTCAGGGGAGAGGCTTTCTTT. Translation: CASSLRGEAFF.

This sequence joins TRBV30 and TRBJ1-2, with TRBD1 identical over 9 bases. The CDR3 has 11 amino acids. Germline CDR1 is GTSNPN and CDR2 is SVGIG (reference sequence). V was pared by 5 bases and J by 9 bases, with 4 bases of the junction left unmatched. CDR3 residues: CAWEQGASYTF. CDR3 sequence (DNA): TGTGCCTGGGAACAGGGGGCGAGCTACACCTTC. Drawing the rest from reference TRBV30 and TRBJ1-2, the complete variable domain is SQTIHQWPATLVQPVGSPLSLECTVEGTSNPNLYWYRQAAGRGLQLLFYSVGIGQISSEVPQNLSASRPQDRQFILSSKKLLLSDSGFYLCAWEQGASYTFGSGTRLTVV.

The chain combines TRBV7-8 with TRBJ2-5; a weak D match, TRBD1 (5 bases). This CDR3 comprises 15 residues. Germline CDR1 is SGHVS and CDR2 is FQNEAQ. The ends were cut back, 5 bases at V and 6 bases at J, with 19 bases in the middle. CDR3 loop: CASSHVRTPFQTQYF. DNA of the CDR3: TGTGCCAGCAGCCACGTTAGGACACCGTTTCAGACCCAGTACTTC. Together with reference TRBV7-8 and TRBJ2-5, the CDR3 gives the full variable domain: GAGVSQSPRYKVAKRGQDVALRCDPISGHVSLFWYQQALGQGPEFLTYFQNEAQLDKSGLPSDRFFAERPEGSVSTLKIQRTQQEDSAVYLCASSHVRTPFQTQYFGPGTRLLVL.

The chain has TRBV28 and TRBJ2-1; tentative D call: TRBD2 (6 bases). Looked up from germline, CDR1 is MDHEN and CDR2 is SYDVKM. V was cut by 2 bases and J by 5 bases, with 13 bases left in between. The CDR3 is 15 residues long. CDR3 nucleotide sequence: TGTGCCAGCAGTTTAAACGGGAGTCCTCACAATGAGCAGTTCTTC. It encodes CASSLNGSPHNEQFF.

The V call is TRBV7-9, the J call TRBJ2-7, with 10 nucleotides matching TRBD1. Per the germline V gene, CDR1 is SEHNR and CDR2 is FQNEAQ (reference sequence). With V trimmed by 3 bases and J by 3 bases, 5 bases remained unmatched. The CDR3 covers 15 residues. CDR3 DNA: TGTGCCAGCAGCTTTTCGGACAGGGGGAGCTACGAGCAGTACTTC. Amino acid sequence: CASSFSDRGSYEQYF.

The V and J genes are TRBV18 and TRBJ2-7; 7 bases map to TRBD2. Germline trimming cut 3 bases from V and 2 bases from J; bases unmatched to any gene: 16. The CDR3 extends over 18 amino acids. The germline V gene has CDR1 KGHSH and CDR2 LQKENI. CDR3 residues: CASSPPGGGLSGTYEQYF. CDR3 DNA sequence: TGTGCCAGCTCACCCCCGGGTGGGGGATTGAGCGGGACCTACGAGCAGTACTTC. Combining the CDR3 with reference TRBV18 and TRBJ2-7 gives the whole variable domain NAGVMQNPRHLVRRRGQEARLRCSPMKGHSHVYWYRQLPEEGLKFMVYLQKENIIDESGMPKERFSAEFPKEGPSILRIQQVVRGDSAAYFCASSPPGGGLSGTYEQYFGPGTRLTVT.

The chain links TRBV7-9 to TRBJ2-1; 9 nucleotides align to TRBD1. Unmatched junction bases numbered 8, after V lost 5 bases and J lost 3 bases. The germline CDR1 and CDR2 sequences are SEHNR and FQNEAQ (reference sequence). The CDR3 has 16 amino acids. CDR3 in amino acids: CASSKAGTGYYNEQFF. Written as DNA, the CDR3 is TGTGCCAGCAGCAAAGCCGGGACAGGGTACTACAATGAGCAGTTCTTC.

The chain has TRBV2 and TRBJ2-2; 7 bases match TRBD2. Germline V gene lookup returns CDR1 SNHLY and CDR2 FYNNEI. V was pared by 6 bases and J by 3 bases, with 7 bases of the junction left unmatched. This CDR3 contains 15 residues. The CDR3 spells CASRGLAGDTGELFF. For the CDR3, the DNA is TGTGCCAGCAGGGGATTGGCGGGGGACACCGGGGAGCTGTTTTTT.

V gene TRBV29-1 combines with J gene TRBJ2-7, with 7 bases that match TRBD1. After removal of 6 bases from V and 5 bases from J, the junction contained 7 bases not matched to a gene. Germline lookup yields CDR1 SQVTM and CDR2 ANQGSEA. This CDR3 region has 12 residues. The chain's CDR3 is CSVQTGRHEQYF. CDR3 in DNA: TGCAGCGTCCAGACAGGGAGACACGAGCAGTACTTC.

The chain recombines TRBV12-5 with TRBJ2-7, with D unclear. This CDR3 is 12 amino acids long. Between the trimmed V and J ends, which lost 5 bases and 2 bases, there was a span of 7 bases. Germline V gene data show CDR1 as LGHNT and CDR2 as FRNRAP. The CDR3 spells CASGPNPYEQYF. CDR3 coding DNA: TGTGCTAGTGGTCCCAATCCCTACGAGCAGTACTTC. Using reference TRBV12-5 and TRBJ2-7 for the parts outside the CDR3, the full variable domain is DARVTQTPRHKVTEMGQEVTMRCQPILGHNTVFWYRQTMMQGLELLAYFRNRAPLDDSGMPKDRFSAEMPDATLATLKIQPSEPRDSAVYFCASGPNPYEQYFGPGTRLTVT.

V gene TRBV9 combines with J gene TRBJ2-1; TRBD1 matches 7 bases. The CDR3 consists of 16 residues. Germline CDR1 reads SGDLS; CDR2 reads YYNGEE. V shed 3 bases, J shed 0 bases, and the junction held 6 bases outside the gene matches. The CDR3 loop reads CASSGGQVSSYNEQFF. The CDR3 DNA is TGTGCCAGCAGCGGCGGACAGGTGAGCTCCTACAATGAGCAGTTCTTC. Combining the CDR3 with reference TRBV9 and TRBJ2-1 gives the whole variable domain DSGVTQTPKHLITATGQRVTLRCSPRSGDLSVYWYQQSLDQGLQFLIQYYNGEERAKGNILERFSAQQFPDLHSELNLSSLELGDSALYFCASSGGQVSSYNEQFFGPGTRLTVL.

A word on this clone: Sequence at one end of the junction differs from germline and may be a read error. V is TRBV7-7 and J is TRBJ2-3; 7 bases are a match to TRBD2. The CDR3 contains 14 residues. Germline assignment: CDR1 SSHAT and CDR2 FNYEAQ (reference sequence). The CDR3 nucleotides are TGTGCTAGCAGCTCTAGCGGACCTACAGATACGCAGTATTTT. This sequence encodes CASSSSGPTDTQYF.

V is TRBV2 and J is TRBJ2-1; 9 bases align to TRBD2. This CDR3 spans 15 amino acids. Per germline, CDR1 SNHLY and CDR2 FYNNEI. V lost 6 bases to trimming and J lost 5 bases; unmatched junction nucleotides: 8. The CDR3 sequence: CASRDLAGVNNEQFF. In DNA form, the CDR3 reads TGTGCCAGCAGGGACTTAGCGGGAGTTAACAATGAGCAGTTCTTC. The whole variable domain, filled in from reference TRBV2 and TRBJ2-1, reads EPEVTQTPSHQVTQMGQEVILRCVPISNHLYFYWYRQILGQKVEFLVSFYNNEISEKSEIFDDQFSVERPDGSNFTLKIRSTKLEDSAMYFCASRDLAGVNNEQFFGPGTRLTVL.

The chain carries TRBV27 and TRBJ1-1; 7 nucleotides align to TRBD1. The V gene's germline CDR1 is MNHEY and CDR2 SMNVEV (reference sequence). The CDR3 sequence is 16 residues long. The J segment lost 6 bases and the V segment lost 4 bases, leaving 14 bases of the junction unmatched. In DNA, the CDR3 is TGTGCCAGCAGTTCCACCCCCACACAGGGGAAGCCTGAAGCTTTCTTT. This codes for CASSSTPTQGKPEAFF.